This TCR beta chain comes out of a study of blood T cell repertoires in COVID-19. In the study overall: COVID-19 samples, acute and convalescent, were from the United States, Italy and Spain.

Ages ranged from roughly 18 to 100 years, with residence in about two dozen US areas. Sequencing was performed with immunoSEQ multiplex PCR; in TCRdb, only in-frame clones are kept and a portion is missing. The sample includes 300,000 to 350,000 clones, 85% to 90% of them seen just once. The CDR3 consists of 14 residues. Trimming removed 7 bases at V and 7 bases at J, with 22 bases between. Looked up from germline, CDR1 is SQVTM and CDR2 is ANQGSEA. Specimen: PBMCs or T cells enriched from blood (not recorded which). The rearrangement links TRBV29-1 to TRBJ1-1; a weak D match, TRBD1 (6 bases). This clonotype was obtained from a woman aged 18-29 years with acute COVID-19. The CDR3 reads CSAETTGPGSEAFF. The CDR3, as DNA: TGCAGCGCCGAAACAACAGGGCCAGGGAGTGAAGCTTTCTTT.